This T cell receptor (beta chain) is drawn from a study of cytomegalovirus exposure and HLA in healthy donors. Comment on this clone: Its specificity is not known.

The PCR ran on 60 Vbeta and 13 Jbeta primers. Produced via immunoSEQ multiplex PCR; TCRdb's table is partial and in-frame only. The record lists 200,000 to 250,000 clones, of which the ten most abundant hold roughly 1.2%. Study-wide results and limits: One variant, a missense change in DCLRE1C, was linked in a later analysis to TCR beta V- and J-gene trimming. For presence/absence analyses, sequencing depth was assumed to be roughly uniform across donors. In a later analysis, TCR association rates varied by HLA locus: DRB1 most, HLA-C fewest.

CDR3 size: 11 residues. V dropped 3 bases and J dropped 7 bases, with 9 bases sitting between them. Germline V lookup: CDR1 SQVTM, CDR2 ANQGSEA. This TCR was recovered from a girl aged 2 to 10 in good health and CMV-seropositive. Source material: PBMCs. The chain combines TRBV29-1 with TRBJ1-2; D gene unclear. CDR3 loop: CSVEERIGYTF. As DNA, the CDR3 is TGCAGCGTTGAGGAGAGAATTGGCTACACCTTC.